Below are 13 T cell receptor beta chains sequenced from a single sample in a study of cytomegalovirus exposure and HLA in healthy donors (dated by TCRdb to between 2016 and 2019). Library prep was done by the immunoSEQ multiplex PCR assay. For the multiplex PCR, a mixture combining 60 forward primers for TCR Vbeta segments and 13 reverse primers for TCR Jbeta segments was used. TCRdb took this table from immuneACCESS and kept in-frame rearrangements with V and J called. Such tables lack part of the clones; where checked against another copy, unresolved V genes explain under half of the gap, and the rest is unexplained. This sample's table has entries for around 210,000 clones. The biggest ten clones account for under 1% of the sample. The specimen was PBMCs. These receptors all stem from a woman in her twenties or thirties in good health and CMV-seropositive.

The V call is TRBV6-5, the J call TRBJ1-4; 7 nucleotides agree with TRBD1. Trimming removed 6 bases from V and 8 bases from J; junction bases left unmatched: 12. The CDR3 contains 15 residues. The V gene's germline CDR1 is MNHEY and CDR2 SVGAGI. The DNA for the CDR3 is TGTGCCAGCAGCCCAATACCCCGACAGGGAGAAAAACTGTTTTTT. Protein product: CASSPIPRQGEKLFF.

The V and J genes are TRBV5-1 and TRBJ1-1; D possibly corresponds to TRBD1 (6 bases). Trimming cost V 2 bases and J 4 bases, with 15 bases left between them. Germline V gene lookup returns CDR1 SGHRS and CDR2 YFSETQ. This CDR3 is 15 amino acids long. CDR3 sequence: CASSFVGGGSTEAFF. CDR3 nucleotide sequence: TGCGCCAGCAGCTTTGTGGGAGGGGGTAGCACTGAAGCTTTCTTT.

The J gene is TRBJ1-4, the V gene TRBV6-5; D unresolved. Germline CDR1 is MNHEY and CDR2 is SVGAGI. V gave up 6 bases and J gave up 5 bases, with 10 bases separating them. This CDR3 region has 13 residues. This CDR3 is CASSHNSNEKLFF. The CDR3 DNA is TGTGCCAGCAGCCATAACAGCAATGAAAAACTGTTTTTT.

The chain combines TRBV7-8 with TRBJ1-3; 8 bases match TRBD1. Trimming cost V 1 base and J 2 bases; bases outside gene matches: 4. Germline CDR1 is SGHVS and CDR2 is FQNEAQ. The CDR3 runs 16 residues. CDR3 bases: TGTGCCAGCAGCTTAGTTCAGGGGGCGGCTGGAAACACCATATATTTT. Residues: CASSLVQGAAGNTIYF.

The chain recombines TRBV29-1 with TRBJ2-5, with TRBD1 matching 10 bases. The closer fit of TRBJ2-7 to the DNA end suggests the J call may be wrong. This CDR3 region has 13 residues. Germline V gives CDR1 SQVTM, CDR2 ANQGSEA. The CDR3 loop reads CSAGGQGAYEQYF. CDR3 DNA sequence: TGCAGCGCTGGTGGACAGGGGGCCTACGAGCAGTACTTC.

This chain connects TRBV19 to TRBJ2-7, with 10 bases lining up with TRBD1. V dropped 9 bases and J dropped 5; count of bases not matched to a gene: 10. CDR3 length equals 14 residues. CDR1 is LNHDA and CDR2 is SQIVND in the germline V gene (reference sequence). The CDR3 coding sequence is TGTGCCAGCCGACCGGGACAGGGGTTCGACGAGCAGTACTTC. Protein sequence: CASRPGQGFDEQYF.

The chain links TRBV29-1 to TRBJ1-2, with 8 bases lining up with TRBD1. The CDR3 loop spans 13 amino acids. Trimming at V came to 7 bases and at J to 4 bases, leaving 8 bases not matched to a gene. Looked up from germline, CDR1 is SQVTM and CDR2 is ANQGSEA. In DNA form, the CDR3 reads TGCAGCGGATCGACAGGGGAAGGCTATGGCTACACCTTC. Residues: CSGSTGEGYGYTF. Using reference TRBV29-1 and TRBJ1-2 for the parts outside the CDR3, the full variable domain is SAVISQKPSRDICQRGTSLTIQCQVDSQVTMMFWYRQQPGQSLTLIATANQGSEATYESGFVIDKFPISRPNLTFSTLTVSNMSPEDSSIYLCSGSTGEGYGYTFGSGTRLTVV.

V is TRBV2 and J is TRBJ2-3, with 12 bases lining up with TRBD2. After removal of 9 bases from V and 8 bases from J, the junction contained 9 bases not matched to a gene. Per germline, CDR1 SNHLY and CDR2 FYNNEI. The CDR3 consists of 14 residues. CDR3 region: CASRTSGAQGTQYF. CDR3 in DNA: TGTGCCAGTCGGACTAGCGGGGCGCAAGGTACGCAGTATTTT.

The chain joins TRBV5-1 to TRBJ2-7; 8 nucleotides align to TRBD2. The CDR3 runs to 16 residues. V shed 4 bases and J 5 bases; nucleotides not matched to a gene: 14. CDR1 and CDR2 (germline): SGHRS, YFSETQ. CDR3 bases: TGCGCCAGCAGCCCCGAAATCGGAGCGGGAGCGAACGAGCAGTACTTC. Translating gives CASSPEIGAGANEQYF.

As DNA, the CDR3 is TGTGCCATCAGTGCCGATTTGGGAGAAAATTCACCCCTCCACTTT. Its translation is CAISADLGENSPLHF. The chain carries TRBV10-3 and TRBJ1-6; D is unclear. With 4 bases removed from V and 7 bases from J, the gap between germline ends came to 14 bases. CDR3 length equals 15 residues. Germline assignment: CDR1 ENHRY and CDR2 SYGVKD.

This chain joins TRBV10-3 and TRBJ2-7, with 11 positions matching TRBD2. Germline lookup yields CDR1 ENHRY and CDR2 SYGVKD. The CDR3 is 16 amino acids. V dropped 2 bases and J dropped 4; count of bases not matched to a gene: 7. CDR3 in DNA: TGTGCCATCAGTGAGGGCCCCGGGACTAGCGGTTACGAGCAGTACTTC. It codes for CAISEGPGTSGYEQYF.

The J gene is TRBJ1-2, the V gene TRBV4-1; D might be TRBD1 (6 bases). CDR1 is MGHRA, CDR2 YSYEKL, per germline. The CDR3 sequence is 16 residues long. V was clipped by 1 base and J by 3 bases, with 15 bases between them. In DNA, the CDR3 is TGCGCCAGCAGCCAAGGACCAGGGGTAAGGGACTATGGCTACACCTTC. As protein: CASSQGPGVRDYGYTF.

V and J are TRBV6-1 and TRBJ2-7; 7 nucleotides agree with TRBD2. The junction had 5 bases not matched to a gene; V was cut back by 6 bases and J by 0 bases. The CDR3 is 14 amino acids. CDR1 MNHNS and CDR2 SASEGT come from the germline V gene. As DNA, the CDR3 is TGTGCCAGCAGGTCCAGCGGGGTCTCCTACGAGCAGTACTTC. Its protein product is CASRSSGVSYEQYF.